The text below deals with one T cell receptor beta chain. It has no known antigen specificity. No base-level quality is on record; no much larger clone is a single base apart. This specimen comes from a study of cytomegalovirus exposure and HLA in healthy donors (dated 2017 in TCRdb). Notes on the research overall: An earlier analysis of approximately 640 of the donors reported 250 to 300 Gb of sequence data and some 120 million unique TCR beta sequences from about 179 million T cells. Among the roughly 390 genotyped donors, around 79% belonged to the genetic ancestry cluster associated with self-reported Caucasian donors. HLA typing included class I and class II loci at four-digit resolution. High-throughput TCR immunosequencing, statistical association of individual TCRs with disease status, and machine learning were combined to predict cytomegalovirus infection status. Donor age, sex, ethnicity and CMV serostatus were collected together with the repertoire data. A later analysis re-examined previously published TCR beta repertoires from more than 650 donors and added high-resolution HLA genotyping to investigate patterns of TCR occurrence. The later analysis used no new phenotypic data to find candidate immune exposures, relying instead on TCR beta sequences and their occurrence across donors. Across approximately 400 genotyped donors of the cohort, an average of about 240,000 unique TCR beta nucleotide sequences per donor were sequenced, and roughly a sixth of those sequences were non-productive. In a later genetic analysis, genome-wide SNP genotypes for about three fifths of the roughly 670 donors were used, and that subset was treated as a discovery cohort. An earlier analysis of about 620 of the donors applied high-throughput TCR beta sequencing to assess whether each TCR beta V gene segment acted as functional or pseudogenic. In addition to the first cohort of 500 to 850 subjects, a separate validation cohort of over 90 different subjects was used. Typing coverage varied by locus: roughly 629-640 donors for A, B, C, DRB1 and DQB1; 522 for DQA1; 606 for DPA1; 450 to 480 for DPB1. Using immunosequencing, the study profiled T cell repertoires from 500 to 800 subjects and related those repertoires to cytomegalovirus serostatus. About five DR-DQ haplotypes were handled as single units for association and clustering because linkage in the cohort was strong. About 300 gigabases of sequencing data and 78 million or so unique TCR sequences were included in an early release covering about 620 HLA-typed donors. The study aimed to test whether cataloging public T cell receptors could reveal signatures of past pathogen exposure. Every repertoire in the discovery cohort had been generated on one and the same sequencing platform. Results the study describes overall, beyond this receptor: Because counts were too low, 15 or so rarely observed V segments, including chromosome 9 orphons, were excluded from the earlier analysis of 587 of the donors. According to the authors, the approach could potentially be generalized to other disease states and immunological phenotypes. A group of highly shared sequence variants was considered likely to be a technical artifact of the sequencing pipeline. Some IMGT-functional V segments, including TRBV6-2 and TRBV6-3, could not be told apart with the 87-base-pair reads, so those segments were excluded. Specific HLA alleles were associated with over 15,000 TCR beta sequences at a false discovery rate of 0.05 in a later analysis. Broadly in line with IMGT annotations, most TCR beta V segments showed up in productive rearrangements about 87% or about 30% of the time in an earlier analysis of 450 to 600 of the donors. For the cohort, immune exposure information was limited to CMV serostatus. A further reported finding was that TCR beta sequences accurately predicted the HLA-A and HLA-B alleles for most subjects in the first cohort. The study gave a list of about 150 TCR beta chains associated with cytomegalovirus. In a later analysis, several top co-occurrence clusters were reported to appear linked to parvovirus B19, influenza, CMV and Epstein-Barr virus. In a later analysis, HLA-associated TCR beta chains showed more clonal expansion and lower generation probabilities than non-associated chains that were equally common. Sequencing depth was assumed to be roughly uniform across donors in the presence/absence analyses, though that assumption may not hold. According to a later genetic analysis, donors in an Asian-associated ancestry cluster had fewer N-insertions in productive TCRs than the roughly 700-donor mean. An association between a missense DCLRE1C variant and V-gene and J-gene trimming of TCR beta chains was found in a later genetic analysis and replicated in an independent cohort. In both the original and validation cohorts, the classifier was reported to diagnose cytomegalovirus status with high specificity and sensitivity. In vitro tests confirmed that a few of the cytomegalovirus-associated TCR beta chains recognize cytomegalovirus antigens. Strong co-occurrence of HLA alleles, especially DR and DQ, made assigning TCR associations to individual alleles difficult. Because some donors lacked HLA typing at each locus, the association tests relied only on the typed subset. Across donors, most TCR sequences were observed very rarely, whereas some public TCRs were present in many individuals. A later analysis found that TCR association rates varied across HLA loci, with DRB1 alleles showing the most associated TCRs and HLA-C alleles the fewest. This cohort had only TCR beta chains sequenced, and the lack of alpha or paired-chain data limited which features could be detected. In a later analysis, most CMV-associated TCR beta chains were found to appear HLA-restricted, with HLA associations seemingly driven largely by CMV exposure. Correlated functional status among segregating V segments might be attributable to linkage disequilibrium, but an unknown experimental factor could not be ruled out.

The protocol used for the library was the immunoSEQ multiplex PCR assay. The multiplex PCR relied on a mix of 60 forward primers for TCR Vbeta segments and 13 reverse primers for TCR Jbeta segments. The CDR3 region of rearranged TCR beta genes was amplified from genomic DNA with a multiplex PCR assay. The amplified TCR beta libraries were sequenced on the Illumina HiSeq System as 87-base-pair reads. In the authors' own workflow: In a later analysis, 77 million or so unique TCR beta chains were counted across the roughly 670 repertoires, and around 10 million of these chains were shared by at least two donors. Raw reads were error-corrected and collapsed into unique sequences by a nearest-neighbor algorithm in which closely related sequences were merged to remove PCR and sequencing errors. To assign V, D and J gene segments, CDR3 sequences were aligned to IMGT reference sequences. For a sequence to be retained, a match of at least six nucleotides to both a V gene segment and a J gene segment was required. A rearrangement counted as productive if the CDR3 had no stop codons and remained in frame with V and J, and every other rearrangement counted as non-productive. CDR3 was defined according to IMGT convention as the region running from the second conserved V-encoded cysteine to the conserved J-encoded phenylalanine. The earlier analysis of about 570 of the donors excluded any sequence lacking an unambiguous match to a single V gene segment. An earlier analysis of a few hundred of the donors classified V segments as functional when productive rearrangements were above 56.7% and as segregating when the standard deviation between donors was above 5%. A statistical classification framework was built to diagnose cytomegalovirus status from the catalog of TCR beta chain sequences. In a later analysis, TCR nucleotide sequences were compared against IMGT/GENE-DB human TR gene sequences so that V and J genes could be assigned. In a later analysis, CDR3 sequences and most-parsimonious VDJ recombination scenarios were assigned using the TCRdist pipeline. In a later analysis, each TCR beta chain was defined by its CDR3 amino acid sequence together with its V-gene family, and reads without a unique V-gene family were excluded. A later analysis removed over 500 highly shared, low-generation-probability nucleotide sequences to deal with suspected cross-contamination and a sequencing artifact. For each public chain, a later analysis derived a clonal expansion index from normalized ranks of inferred template counts within each repertoire. Generation probabilities in a later analysis came from a VDJ recombination model fitted to out-of-frame rearrangements, and those results were checked against IGoR. In a later analysis, TCR-TCR, TCR-HLA and TCR-CMV co-occurrence was scored with hypergeometric tests, and a repertoire-size bias correction was applied to TCR pairs. To estimate false discovery rates, a later analysis permuted the HLA or CMV assignments 20 times. In a later analysis, co-occurring TCRs were grouped with DBSCAN, and TCRdist sequence similarity was added when clustering was performed within HLA-allele-positive subsets. Co-occurrence clustering excluded repertoires with fewer than 30,000 or more than 120,000 public chains, plus five with anomalous nucleotide sharing. TCRdb took over this immuneACCESS table, retaining in-frame rearrangements with V and J assigned. Such tables are incomplete; in checked studies, under half of the missing clones stem from an unresolved V gene, and the remainder is unexplained. V, J and clone size were drawn from that table, and D and trimming were deduced from the DNA. The sample table records 100,000 or so clones; around 74% of these occur just once. Clones ranked in the top ten supply 1.3% of the sample.

The CDR3 runs 15 residues from the cysteine to the phenylalanine. Only the CDR3 region is kept as DNA, spanning 45 bases read in frame from base 1. CDR1 SGHTA and CDR2 FQGNSA are derived from the germline V gene. The V end loses 0 bases and the J end loses 3 bases, and a stretch of 9 bases separates them. The cohort comprised fewer than 700 healthy bone marrow donors. All cohort members were sampled while nominally healthy, although unrecorded immune exposures were likely present. The donor tested CMV seronegative and was one of the 352 seronegative cohort members. Every donor gave a peripheral blood sample, and the peripheral blood mononuclear cells from that sample were used for TCR beta sequencing. The Qiagen DNeasy Blood Extraction Kit was used to extract genomic DNA from the blood cell samples.

This clonotype was sampled from a man aged 35 to 55 in good health and CMV-seronegative. The sequence joins TRBV7-2 to TRBJ1-5, with no confidently assigned D gene. The sample was PBMCs. The CDR3 protein is CASSLASGVNQPQHF. The bases read TGTGCCAGCAGCTTAGCTTCCGGAGTCAATCAGCCCCAGCATTTT.